This T cell receptor beta chain was recorded in a study of T cells in tumors after PD-1 blockade. The overall study: Excluded were patients with checkpoint blockade, immunosuppressants, or radiotherapy or other anti-cancer therapy within 4 weeks.

The CDR3 runs 14 residues. The V end was cut by 4 bases, the J end by 0 bases, with 9 bases between. Germline-derived CDR1 and CDR2 are MNHEY and SMNVEV (reference sequence). Sequenced by immunoSEQ multiplex PCR; TCRdb stores in-frame clones only, minus some. The sample lists under 3,000 clones, approximately 67% occurring once. Tumor or blood genomic DNA was sequenced, with inputs of about 550 ng to 6,004 ng. The sample in question was tumor tissue, obtained after anti-PD-1 treatment. The V call is TRBV27, the J call TRBJ2-5, with D unresolved. This clonotype was obtained from a human donor with basal cell carcinoma. The CDR3 here is CASSYTSHQETQYF. CDR3 in DNA: TGTGCCAGCAGTTATACGAGTCACCAAGAGACCCAGTACTTC.